Following are 28 T cell receptor beta chains from one sample sequenced in a study of OX40 agonist ivuxolimab in advanced cancers. The method was immunoSEQ multiplex PCR; TCRdb's version includes in-frame clones alone and lacks a portion of them. The top ten clones hold roughly 28% of a sample with 25,000 to 35,000 clones, less than 85% of them seen once. Material: CD4+ or CD8+ T cells sorted from blood, obtained in a trial of the OX40 agonist ivuxolimab. Source of these receptors: an adult with an advanced solid tumor such as melanoma, head and neck, liver or kidney cancer.

The rearrangement links TRBV25-1 to TRBJ1-2; no clear D gene. Germline CDR1 MGHDK, CDR2 SYGVNS. V lost 4 bases, J lost 5 bases, and 11 bases lay in between. The CDR3 runs 13 residues. CDR3 nucleotides: TGTGCCAGCAGTGGGGGAACTCGATATGGCTACACCTTC. Its protein is CASSGGTRYGYTF.

The chain joins TRBV6-1 to TRBJ2-3, with TRBD2 matching 7 bases. Losses at the gene ends were 3 bases for V and 2 bases for J; bases not matched to a gene: 5. The CDR3 totals 15 residues. From germline, CDR1 is MNHNS and CDR2 SASEGT. Written as DNA, the CDR3 is TGTGCCAGCAGTGATGGGGACTATAACACAGATACGCAGTATTTT. This translates into CASSDGDYNTDTQYF.

The chain couples TRBV30 to TRBJ2-7; 12 bases fit TRBD1. Germline V gene lookup returns CDR1 GTSNPN and CDR2 SVGIG (reference sequence). J gave up 6 bases and V 4 bases, and 7 bases lay outside the gene matches. The CDR3 totals 14 residues. The CDR3 loop is CAWTDGTGGAEQYF. The CDR3 DNA sequence: TGTGCCTGGACCGACGGGACAGGGGGCGCCGAGCAGTACTTC.

This clone was seen just once. The gene calls are TRBV19 and TRBJ2-3, with a possible D match to TRBD1 (5 bases). The CDR3 consists of 13 residues. The germline V gene has CDR1 LNHDA and CDR2 SQIVND (reference sequence). V was clipped by 7 bases and J by 1 base, with 9 bases between them. CDR3 sequence reads: CASKGPGTDTQYF. The CDR3 nucleotides read TGTGCCAGTAAGGGGCCCGGCACAGATACGCAGTATTTT.

J is TRBJ1-1 and V is TRBV28, with 9 positions matching TRBD1. CDR3 size: 15 residues. J gave up 0 bases and V 5 bases, and 4 bases lay outside the gene matches. The germline gives CDR1 MDHEN, CDR2 SYDVKM. The CDR3 coding sequence is TGTGCCAGCAGTGGGGACAGGGCAATGAACACTGAAGCTTTCTTT. Amino acid sequence: CASSGDRAMNTEAFF.

Here the CDR3 DNA reads TGTGCCAGCAGCTTGGTGCAGGGCAACAAAAACATTCAGTACTTC. Translated, it gives CASSLVQGNKNIQYF. The chain has TRBV5-4 and TRBJ2-4, with TRBD1 as a possible D gene (5 bases). Germline V lookup: CDR1 SGHNT, CDR2 YYREEE (reference sequence). V was trimmed by 0 bases and J by 3 bases, leaving 10 bases between them. The CDR3 loop spans 15 amino acids.

J is TRBJ1-5 and V is TRBV19; no definite D call. The CDR3 extends over 15 amino acids. Trimming shortened V by 5 bases and J by 7 bases, and 18 bases separated the two germline ends. Germline CDR1 LNHDA, CDR2 SQIVND (reference sequence). CDR3 DNA: TGTGCCAGTAGTGGACTCTTTTTGGGTTGGCAGCCCCAGCATTTT. Its protein product is CASSGLFLGWQPQHF.

V is TRBV6-6 and J is TRBJ2-3; D not certain. Trimming took 0 bases from V and 3 from J, leaving 4 bases between them. The CDR3 totals 13 residues. Germline assignment: CDR1 MNHNY and CDR2 SVGAGI (reference sequence). CDR3 sequence (DNA): TGTGCCAGCAGTTACTCGGAAACAGATACGCAGTATTTT. This codes for CASSYSETDTQYF.

Only a few counts were recorded for this clone. This sequence joins TRBV6-6 and TRBJ1-3; D remains unclear. The CDR3 covers 11 residues. Germline CDR1 and CDR2: MNHNY and SVGAGI (reference sequence). The germline V and J ends were trimmed by 2 bases and 4 bases, with 0 bases remaining between them. CDR3 nucleotides: TGTGCCAGCAGTTACGGAAACACCATATATTTT. Protein sequence: CASSYGNTIYF.

This clone has a handful of counts. The gene calls are TRBV4-2 and TRBJ2-7, with D unclear. The CDR3 runs to 13 residues. Germline-derived CDR1 and CDR2 are LGHNA and YNFKEQ. Trimming cost V 1 base and J 6 bases, with 10 bases left between them. CDR3 amino acids: CASSQALSGEQYF. CDR3 DNA: TGTGCCAGCAGCCAAGCCTTAAGTGGCGAGCAGTACTTC.

This clone was detected only a few times. The chain uses TRBV27 and TRBJ2-7; 12 bases align to TRBD2. Germline values: CDR1 MNHEY, CDR2 SMNVEV (reference sequence). The V gene end was trimmed by 6 bases and the J gene end by 2 bases; junction bases not matched to a gene: 5. This CDR3 is 15 amino acids long. CDR3 sequence reads: CASRYTSGGTYEQYF. The CDR3 DNA follows: TGTGCCAGCAGGTACACTAGCGGGGGGACCTACGAGCAGTACTTC.

The J gene is TRBJ2-5, the V gene TRBV6-6, with D unclear. The CDR3 totals 13 residues. CDR1 is MNHNY, CDR2 SVGAGI, per germline (reference sequence). Trimming left V 1 base short and J 4 bases short, with 7 bases between. CDR3 protein: CASSYFPAETQYF. The CDR3 coding sequence is TGTGCCAGCAGTTACTTCCCGGCAGAGACCCAGTACTTC.

The chain uses TRBV9 and TRBJ2-1, with a weak D call TRBD2 (7 bases). V lost 3 bases and J lost 4, with 17 bases in between. Germline CDR1 and CDR2: SGDLS and YYNGEE. The CDR3 has 16 amino acids. The CDR3: CASSAPSGRGYNEQFF. The DNA of the CDR3 is TGTGCCAGCAGCGCTCCCTCAGGGAGGGGGTACAATGAGCAGTTCTTC.

The chain recombines TRBV27 with TRBJ1-1; D is ambiguous. Germline CDR1 and CDR2: MNHEY and SMNVEV (reference sequence). CDR3 size: 11 residues. V lost 6 bases and J lost 1, with 3 bases in between. CDR3 DNA sequence: TGTGCCAGCAGGCGGAACACTGAAGCTTTCTTT. It specifies CASRRNTEAFF.

This sequence joins TRBV2 and TRBJ1-5; no clear D. CDR1 and CDR2 from the germline V gene are SNHLY and FYNNEI. V dropped 5 bases and J dropped 3 bases, with 11 bases sitting between them. The CDR3 is made up of 14 amino acids. CDR3 DNA sequence: TGTGCCAGCAGTTTTGGACGCTACAATCAGCCCCAGCATTTT. Protein: CASSFGRYNQPQHF.

The CDR3 spells CASSLWTGDQPQHF. CDR3 DNA: TGCGCCAGCAGCTTGTGGACAGGGGACCAGCCCCAGCATTTT. V gene TRBV5-1 combines with J gene TRBJ1-5; 9 nucleotides match TRBD1. V lost 1 base to trimming and J lost 7 bases; unmatched junction nucleotides: 3. This CDR3 spans 14 amino acids. Germline V CDR1 and CDR2: SGHRS, YFSETQ.

This clone was seen just once. The CDR3, as DNA: TGTGCCAGCAGCTCGGGGACGGGAAATGAGCAGTTCTTC. It translates to CASSSGTGNEQFF. V is TRBV7-3 and J is TRBJ2-1, with D perhaps assigned TRBD1 or TRBD2 (5 bases each). This CDR3 is 13 amino acids long. V was clipped by 4 bases and J by 7 bases, with 11 bases between them. CDR1 SGHTA and CDR2 FQGTGA come from the germline V gene.

The chain recombines TRBV15 with TRBJ1-4; 10 nucleotides agree with TRBD1. The CDR3 runs 14 residues. The J segment lost 4 bases and the V segment lost 5 bases, leaving 1 base of the junction unmatched. Per germline, CDR1 LNHNV and CDR2 YYDKDF (reference sequence). The CDR3 DNA reads as TGTGCCACCAGCTGGACAGGGGGTAATGAAAAACTGTTTTTT. Translation: CATSWTGGNEKLFF.

The rearrangement links TRBV4-3 to TRBJ2-7, with 7 nucleotides matching TRBD1. The CDR3 has 14 amino acids. The junction had 11 bases not matched to a gene; V was cut back by 8 bases and J by 4 bases. Germline assignment: CDR1 LGHNA and CDR2 YSLEER. CDR3: CASASDREQYEQYF. The CDR3, as DNA: TGCGCCAGCGCCTCCGACAGGGAGCAGTACGAGCAGTACTTC.

The chain combines TRBV7-9 with TRBJ1-1; D gene unclear. The CDR3 has 11 amino acids. Trimming stripped 2 bases from V and 6 bases from J, with 4 bases between. Looked up from germline, CDR1 is SEHNR and CDR2 is FQNEAQ (reference sequence). The CDR3 sequence is CASSLIAEAFF. For the CDR3, the DNA is TGTGCCAGCAGCTTAATTGCTGAAGCTTTCTTT.

The V and J genes are TRBV27 and TRBJ2-1; D gene ambiguous. V was shortened by 0 bases and J by 4 bases, with 13 bases between the two germline ends. Germline CDR1 reads MNHEY; CDR2 reads SMNVEV (reference sequence). The CDR3 spans 16 residues. This CDR3 reads CASSLSQVALYNEQFF. The CDR3 nucleotides read TGTGCCAGCAGTTTATCTCAGGTAGCCCTATACAATGAGCAGTTCTTC.

The rearrangement uses TRBV5-1 and TRBJ1-1, with D perhaps TRBD1 (6 bases). The CDR3 runs to 16 residues. Germline V gene sequence: CDR1 SGHRS, CDR2 YFSETQ. Trimming took 2 bases from V and 3 from J, leaving 17 bases between them. The CDR3, as DNA: TGCGCCAGCAGCTTTTTCTTCAGGGGAGGGGACACTGAAGCTTTCTTT. Its translation is CASSFFFRGGDTEAFF.

The chain is built from TRBV18 and TRBJ2-3; 8 bases match TRBD1. The CDR3 length is 14 residues. V gave up 4 bases and J gave up 1 base; unmatched junction bases: 1. Germline CDR1 and CDR2: KGHSH and LQKENI. This chain's CDR3 is CASSLGQGTDTQYF. In DNA, the CDR3 is TGTGCCAGCTCACTGGGACAGGGCACAGATACGCAGTATTTT.

This chain connects TRBV27 to TRBJ2-7, with D tentatively TRBD2 (6 bases). Germline CDR1 reads MNHEY; CDR2 reads SMNVEV (reference sequence). The CDR3 has 13 amino acids. V shed 4 bases and J shed 2 bases, with 9 bases lying between them. Written as DNA, the CDR3 is TGTGCCAGCAGTTCCCCGGGGGCCTACGAGCAGTACTTC. It yields the protein CASSSPGAYEQYF.

This chain links TRBV19 with TRBJ2-2, with no clear D. V gave up 1 base and J gave up 6 bases, with 6 bases separating them. The germline CDR1 and CDR2 sequences are LNHDA and SQIVND (reference sequence). The CDR3 contains 13 residues. The CDR3 sequence: CASSIAFPGELFF. The CDR3 DNA sequence: TGTGCCAGTAGTATAGCTTTCCCCGGGGAGCTGTTTTTT.

The chain employs TRBV11-1 and TRBJ2-2; 8 nucleotides line up with TRBD2. This CDR3 is built from 18 residues. Germline values: CDR1 SGHAT, CDR2 FQDESV (reference sequence). The ends lost 1 base at V and 0 bases at J; junction bases unmatched: 7. The CDR3 coding sequence is TGTGCCAGCAGCTTAGACTTGCGGGGGGCCTCGAACACCGGGGAGCTGTTTTTT. Its translation: CASSLDLRGASNTGELFF.

The chain combines TRBV19 with TRBJ1-3, with D maybe TRBD1 (5 bases). The CDR3 has 18 residues. The germline V gene encodes CDR1 LNHDA and CDR2 SQIVND (reference sequence). V gave up 3 bases and J gave up 0 bases, with 18 bases separating them. The CDR3 coding sequence is TGTGCCAGTAGTATTAAGGGGATCGGGCTAGACTCTGGAAACACCATATATTTT. Its translation is CASSIKGIGLDSGNTIYF.

The J gene is TRBJ2-1, the V gene TRBV5-6; D ambiguous. In germline, CDR1 is SGHDT, CDR2 YYEEEE. V lost 6 bases and J 6 bases, leaving 13 bases between the germline ends. This CDR3 comprises 13 residues. The DNA of the CDR3 is TGTGCCAGCACCCACTATTCGGGCAATGAGCAGTTCTTC. Translation gives CASTHYSGNEQFF. Full variable domain (outside the CDR3, taken from reference TRBV5-6 and TRBJ2-1): DAGVTQSPTHLIKTRGQQVTLRCSPKSGHDTVSWYQQALGQGPQFIFQYYEEEERQRGNFPDRFSGHQFPNYSSELNVNALLLGDSALYLCASTHYSGNEQFFGPGTRLTVL.